This TCR beta chain came from a study of T cells after yellow fever vaccination. TCRdb recomputed calls from the 5' RACE reads with MiXCR, one row per CDR3 protein. Of over 300,000 distinct CDR3 sequences listed, 3% to 4.5% were seen once; the top ten hold roughly a quarter. In its sample, this clonotype was seen a few times. CDR3 length equals 17 residues. J gave up 0 bases and V 4 bases, and 12 bases lay outside the gene matches. Germline CDR1 SGHRS, CDR2 YFSETQ. The sample was PBMCs, taken on the day of the yellow fever booster vaccination. The origin of this receptor is a man younger than 35 who received the YFV17D yellow fever vaccine. The chain carries TRBV5-1 and TRBJ2-7, with 8 bases aligning to TRBD1. CDR3 nucleotides: TGCGCCAGCAGCCCTCGCCTCGGGACAGGAAGCTCCTACGAGCAGTACTTC. Its translation is CASSPRLGTGSSYEQYF.